This T cell receptor beta chain stems from a study of blood T cell repertoires in COVID-19. Study information: COVID-19 samples collected from the United States, Italy and Spain covered acute and convalescent phases. From T cells, B-cell-depleted T cells, or PBMCs came the material, which was cDNA or gDNA.

The V segment lost 2 bases and the J segment 5 bases; nucleotides outside the gene matches: 3. CDR1 and CDR2 (germline): SEHNR, FQNEAQ (reference sequence). This CDR3 contains 16 residues. Source study methods: Reference gene primers were amplified, and this amplification served to estimate nucleated cell counts. Method: immunoSEQ multiplex PCR; TCRdb's copy keeps in-frame clones and lacks some. The DNA gave D and trimming, while V, J and clone size come from that table. The data contain some 150,000 clones, nearly 80% of them singletons. This receptor was taken from a woman older than 75 with acute or convalescent COVID-19. V and J are TRBV7-9 and TRBJ2-1; 13 bases match TRBD2. Sequences were obtained from peripheral blood. The CDR3 bases are TGTGCCAGCAGCTTACCCGGGACTAGCGGGGACAATGAGCAGTTCTTC. It yields the protein CASSLPGTSGDNEQFF. Combining the CDR3 with reference TRBV7-9 and TRBJ2-1 gives the whole variable domain DTGVSQNPRHKITKRGQNVTFRCDPISEHNRLYWYRQTLGQGPEFLTYFQNEAQLEKSRLLSDRFSAERPKGSFSTLEIQRTEQGDSAMYLCASSLPGTSGDNEQFFGPGTRLTVL.